The clone carrying this TCR beta chain was seen ten or more times. Isolation of PBMCs gave at least 7 million cells per sample. Primed by a sample-barcoded 5' primer and a J-beta primer mix, a second PCR proceeded for 7 to 11 cycles. TCRdb reanalysed the 5' RACE reads using MiXCR and keeps one entry per CDR3 protein. This table has hundreds of thousands of distinct CDR3 sequences, less than 35% appearing once. This sample was taken from a study of blood T cells in healthy people across ages. With 1 base clipped from V and 6 bases from J, the junction kept 4 bases outside the gene matches. The CDR3 totals 15 residues.

The receptor's source is a woman aged 80 or over in good health. The J gene is TRBJ2-5, the V gene TRBV12-3 or TRBV12-4, with 11 nucleotides matching TRBD2. Sequenced sample: blood. The CDR3 coding sequence is TGTGCCAGCAGTTTAGGTAGCGGGGGGGCAAAGACCCAGTACTTC. Encoded protein: CASSLGSGGAKTQYF.